This passage covers 10 T cell receptor beta chains from one sample sequenced in a study of blood T cell repertoires in COVID-19. Produced via immunoSEQ multiplex PCR; TCRdb's table is partial and in-frame only. Of about 350,000 clones listed, about 90% are singletons. Source material: PBMCs or T cells enriched from blood (not recorded which). These receptors were collected from a woman aged 25 to 39 who had recovered from COVID-19.

The chain couples TRBV27 to TRBJ1-2; D not certain. CDR1 and CDR2 (germline): MNHEY, SMNVEV (reference sequence). V lost 6 bases and J 4 bases, leaving 18 bases between the germline ends. The CDR3 has 15 amino acids. CDR3 sequence: CASSATPWTVYGYTF. The DNA of the CDR3 is TGTGCCAGCAGCGCGACACCTTGGACTGTCTATGGCTACACCTTC.

The chain joins TRBV28 to TRBJ2-7; D not resolved. Germline CDR1 MDHEN, CDR2 SYDVKM. There are 11 residues in the CDR3. The ends were cut back, 8 bases at V and 4 bases at J, with 9 bases in the middle. The CDR3 DNA reads as TGTGCCAGCGGGCGCTATTACGAGCAGTACTTC. Protein: CASGRYYEQYF.

This clone was seen only a few times. This rearrangement joins TRBV7-8 to TRBJ2-3, with 10 positions matching TRBD2. CDR3 length: 17 amino acids. V gave up 4 bases and J gave up 2 bases; unmatched junction bases: 9. Germline V gene data show CDR1 as SGHVS and CDR2 as FQNEAQ. As DNA, the CDR3 is TGTGCCAGCAGCTCCTTCGAGCGGGGGGGCTACACAGATACGCAGTATTTT. Its protein product is CASSSFERGGYTDTQYF.

This clone was seen more than once but under ten times. The V gene is TRBV28, the J gene TRBJ1-2; maybe TRBD1 (5 bases). Germline CDR1 and CDR2: MDHEN and SYDVKM. The CDR3 is 14 amino acids. Deletions cut 7 bases from V and 4 bases from J, with 16 bases between. CDR3 bases: TGTGCCAGCACCACTCGCGGGGGAATCTATGGCTACACCTTC. Translation gives CASTTRGGIYGYTF.

The rearrangement joins TRBV7-8 to TRBJ2-3; no definite D call. Germline values: CDR1 SGHVS, CDR2 FQNEAQ. V was trimmed by 1 base and J by 6 bases, leaving 8 bases between them. This CDR3 is 13 amino acids long. The CDR3 reads CASSLEGVDTQYF. In DNA, the CDR3 is TGTGCCAGCAGCTTAGAAGGAGTGGATACGCAGTATTTT.

The V gene is TRBV29-1, the J gene TRBJ1-1; weak D call: TRBD1 (5 bases). This CDR3 has 13 amino acids. In germline, CDR1 is SQVTM, CDR2 ANQGSEA. Trimming stripped 7 bases from V and 4 bases from J, with 16 bases between. In nucleotides, the CDR3 is TGCAGCGCCTCCGGGCTCGGGGGCACTGAAGCTTTCTTT. The encoded protein is CSASGLGGTEAFF. Full variable domain (remainder filled in from reference TRBV29-1 and TRBJ1-1): SAVISQKPSRDICQRGTSLTIQCQVDSQVTMMFWYRQQPGQSLTLIATANQGSEATYESGFVIDKFPISRPNLTFSTLTVSNMSPEDSSIYLCSASGLGGTEAFFGQGTRLTVV.

This clone was picked up one time. The CDR3 protein is CASRSRTGGVEAFF. The CDR3, as DNA: TGTGCCAGTAGGAGCCGGACAGGGGGCGTAGAAGCTTTCTTT. The chain has TRBV19 and TRBJ1-1; TRBD1 aligns across 11 bases. The germline gives CDR1 LNHDA, CDR2 SQIVND (reference sequence). V shed 6 bases, J shed 8 bases, and the junction held 8 bases outside the gene matches. The CDR3 sequence is 14 residues long. The full variable domain, its missing parts supplied by reference TRBV19 and TRBJ1-1, is DGGITQSPKYLFRKEGQNVTLSCEQNLNHDAMYWYRQDPGQGLRLIYYSQIVNDFQKGDIAEGYSVSREKKESFPLTVTSAQKNPTAFYLCASRSRTGGVEAFFGQGTRLTVV.

The chain combines TRBV4-3 with TRBJ1-4, with 11 bases that match TRBD1. V lost 1 base to trimming and J lost 7 bases; unmatched junction nucleotides: 2. The CDR3 runs to 15 residues. Germline loops: CDR1 LGHNA, CDR2 YSLEER. The CDR3 sequence: CASSQAGTGGEKLFF. CDR3 nucleotide sequence: TGCGCCAGCAGCCAAGCCGGGACAGGGGGTGAAAAACTGTTTTTT.

The chain couples TRBV10-2 to TRBJ2-1; 9 nucleotides agree with TRBD2. CDR3 length: 14 amino acids. The germline gives CDR1 WSHSY, CDR2 SAAADI. Unmatched junction bases numbered 6, after V lost 4 bases and J lost 8 bases. For the CDR3, the DNA is TGCGCCAGCAGTGTTGCGGGGGGGCCCGATGAGCAGTTCTTC. It translates to CASSVAGGPDEQFF.

The chain joins TRBV4-1 to TRBJ2-3, with a possible D match to TRBD2 (5 bases). Trimming stripped 3 bases from V and 0 bases from J, with 16 bases between. Germline V gene sequence: CDR1 MGHRA, CDR2 YSYEKL. This CDR3 region has 17 residues. Here the CDR3 reads CASSQDPGFGSTDTQYF. The CDR3 DNA reads TGCGCCAGCAGCCAGGACCCGGGATTCGGGAGCACAGATACGCAGTATTTT.